This TCR beta chain was sequenced in a study of T-cell reconstitution after alpha-beta-depleted transplantation in children. The study, taken as a whole, reports: T cells produced anew were the main source of T-cell counts and diversity one year after transplant. Alpha-beta T cells about two months after transplant reportedly derived from several hundred expanded graft clones. Some patients' high day-60 TCRbeta diversity was attributed to recipient cells surviving conditioning.

In germline, CDR1 is LGHNA, CDR2 YNFKEQ. This CDR3 is 17 amino acids long. V lost 5 bases and J lost 4; bases outside the gene matches: 14. Library preparation (for TCRbeta) was performed with unique molecular identifiers. TCRdb reprocessed the PCR reads with MiXCR, giving one entry per CDR3 protein. The data hold hundreds of thousands of distinct CDR3 sequences, with approximately 13% observed a single time. This clonotype was counted between two and nine times. Antigen specificity is unknown. The input for sequencing was PBMCs, mostly from graft donor cells, taken 360 days after TCRalphabeta/CD19-depleted stem cell transplant. This chain links TRBV4-2 with TRBJ2-1, with 7 bases matching TRBD1. This sequence originates from a male patient under 18 who had a stem cell transplant for acute myeloid leukemia, so the T cells may come from the graft donor. The DNA for the CDR3 is TGTGCCAGCAGCGCACAGACAGGGTTTGGGGGTTACAATGAGCAGTTCTTC. Its translation: CASSAQTGFGGYNEQFF.